The 5 T cell receptor beta chains in this list originate from one sample, sequenced in a study of T cells in Graves' hyperthyroidism and ophthalmopathy. TCR beta CDR3 sequences were amplified from RNA transcripts. The TCR CDR3 first-round RT-PCR relied on the HTBI primer set. Via MiXCR, TCRdb re-called the multiplex PCR reads, giving one row per CDR3 protein. The data show about 98,000 distinct CDR3 sequences, approximately 42% seen once. The sample consisted of peripheral blood or thyroid tissue (not recorded which). The receptors derive from a woman aged 25 to 45 with Graves' hyperthyroidism.

This clonotype was counted at least ten times. The chain employs TRBV20-1 and TRBJ2-5; TRBD2 aligns across 9 bases. V lost 5 bases to trimming and J lost 5 bases; unmatched junction nucleotides: 12. Germline V lookup: CDR1 DFQATT, CDR2 SNEGSKA (reference sequence). The CDR3 runs 15 residues. The chain's CDR3 is CSASPFSGSGETQYF. Here the CDR3 DNA reads TGCAGTGCTTCACCCTTTAGCGGGAGTGGTGAGACCCAGTACTTC.

Concerning this clonotype itself: Germline is not matched at one junction end, which may reflect a read error. The chain couples TRBV2 to TRBJ1-5; D remains unclear. The CDR3 has 14 residues. The germline V gene encodes CDR1 SNHLY and CDR2 FYNNEI. Here the CDR3 DNA reads TGTGCCAGCAGTGGGCTCCTCGGCAATCAGCCCCAGCATTTC. This codes for CASSGLLGNQPQHF.

This clonotype was counted at least ten times. The gene calls are TRBV9 and TRBJ2-7; D call uncertain. V was shortened by 0 bases and J by 2 bases, with 12 bases between the two germline ends. The CDR3 is 15 residues long. Germline loops: CDR1 SGDLS, CDR2 YYNGEE. In nucleotides, the CDR3 is TGTGCCAGCAGCGTAGGTCAAACAGAAACCTACGAGCAGTACTTC. Protein sequence: CASSVGQTETYEQYF.

This clonotype was recorded at least ten times. The chain links TRBV5-1 to TRBJ2-7, with D perhaps matching TRBD1 or TRBD2 (5 bases each). CDR1 SGHRS and CDR2 YFSETQ come from the germline V gene. There are 14 residues in the CDR3. V shed 0 bases and J shed 5 bases, with 12 bases lying between them. The CDR3 DNA reads as TGCGCCAGCAGCTTGGAACGGGGCAGTGACGAGCAGTACTTC. Its translation: CASSLERGSDEQYF.

Ten or more counts support this clonotype. The V gene is TRBV4-1, the J gene TRBJ1-1; possibly TRBD1 for D (5 bases). There are 18 residues in the CDR3. Per germline, CDR1 MGHRA and CDR2 YSYEKL. Trimming left V 0 bases short and J 0 bases short, with 17 bases between. DNA for the CDR3: TGCGCCAGCAGCCAAGAGGAACCAGGGCATACGTTGAACACTGAAGCTTTCTTT. Protein product: CASSQEEPGHTLNTEAFF.